This TCR beta chain emerged from a study of control samples from healthy donors and cancer patients. V was clipped by 3 bases and J by 5 bases, with 13 bases between them. Germline V gene lookup returns CDR1 SGHVS and CDR2 FQNEAQ. This CDR3 has 14 residues. Data came from immunoSEQ multiplex PCR; TCRdb stores just in-frame clones and leaves some out. Of roughly 120,000 clones listed, around nine tenths were seen once; the top ten hold 12%. The sequence came from a man between 25 and 39 years old in good health. Sequenced: blood. The chain is built from TRBV7-8 and TRBJ2-5; D may be TRBD1 (5 bases). CDR3 sequence: CASSLGQGVETQYF. CDR3 bases: TGTGCCAGCAGCTTGGGGCAGGGCGTGGAGACCCAGTACTTC.